These 20 T cell receptor beta chains came from one sample sequenced in a study of response to subunit inactivated influenza vaccine. TCRdb re-analysed the RT-PCR reads in MiXCR, keeping a single row per CDR3 protein. Among 860,000 or so distinct CDR3 sequences listed, around 20% were seen once. The specimen comprised PBMCs from blood, sampled roughly 5 days after vaccination. Every receptor here comes from a man aged 45 to 65 who received an inactivated influenza vaccine.

This clonotype was seen at least ten times. The V gene is TRBV20-1, the J gene TRBJ1-2; D uncertain. The germline CDR1 and CDR2 sequences are DFQATT and SNEGSKA (reference sequence). The V and J ends lost 5 bases and 8 bases respectively, with 15 bases between them. CDR3 length: 12 residues. In DNA form, the CDR3 reads TGCAGTGCTCAATTCGGGGTGGACGGCTACACCTTC. Translated, it gives CSAQFGVDGYTF.

There are many counts of this clonotype. In nucleotides, the CDR3 is TGTGCCAGCAGTTTACCTTCGGAACCGAACACTGAAGCTTTCTTT. Its translation: CASSLPSEPNTEAFF. V gene TRBV28 combines with J gene TRBJ1-1; the D is unclear. Germline CDR1 and CDR2: MDHEN and SYDVKM. V was pared by 2 bases and J by 1 base, with 11 bases between. CDR3 size: 15 residues.

This chain connects TRBV10-3 to TRBJ2-3; D is perhaps TRBD2 (7 bases). Trimming shortened V by 0 bases and J by 3 bases, and 16 bases separated the two germline ends. In germline, CDR1 is ENHRY, CDR2 SYGVKD. The CDR3 is made up of 17 amino acids. The CDR3 region has the DNA TGTGCCATCAGTGAGTCGAGGGGGGGCTACAGTACAGATACGCAGTATTTT. This codes for CAISESRGGYSTDTQYF.

V is TRBV4-3 and J is TRBJ1-3; TRBD1 matches at 8 bases. The CDR3 is 17 amino acids. Germline values: CDR1 LGHNA, CDR2 YSLEER. The ends lost 0 bases at V and 5 bases at J; junction bases unmatched: 9. CDR3: CASSQDNRTGRRNTIYF. Written as DNA, the CDR3 is TGCGCCAGCAGCCAAGATAATAGGACAGGGAGAAGAAACACCATATATTTT.

This clonotype occurred once. DNA of the CDR3: TGTGCCTGGAGTCCAGGAGGGGCGGCGCCCTATGGCTACACCTTC. It yields the protein CAWSPGGAAPYGYTF. This chain uses TRBV30 with TRBJ1-2; D may be TRBD1 (5 bases). CDR1 is GTSNPN and CDR2 is SVGIG in the germline V gene (reference sequence). There are 15 residues in the CDR3. Trimming removed 2 bases at V and 4 bases at J, with 17 bases between.

The chain uses TRBV19 and TRBJ2-1, with D possibly matching TRBD1 (6 bases). The CDR3 sequence is 14 residues long. Germline values: CDR1 LNHDA, CDR2 SQIVND (reference sequence). Trimming took 5 bases from V and 2 from J, leaving 10 bases between them. CDR3: CASSPGHTYNEQFF. The CDR3 region has the DNA TGTGCCAGTAGTCCGGGACACACCTACAATGAGCAGTTCTTC.

The table lists this clonotype with a few counts. J is TRBJ1-2 and V is TRBV12-3 or TRBV12-4; 8 bases line up with TRBD1. CDR3 length equals 16 residues. V lost 2 bases, J lost 5 bases, and 10 bases stayed unmatched. CDR3: CASSLSYQDRAYGYTF. Here the CDR3 DNA reads TGTGCCAGCAGTTTATCCTACCAGGACAGGGCTTATGGCTACACCTTC.

The chain is built from TRBV5-6 and TRBJ1-4; D remains unclear. The germline V and J ends were trimmed by 3 bases and 8 bases, with 8 bases remaining between them. CDR1 is SGHDT and CDR2 is YYEEEE in the germline V gene. The CDR3 loop spans 12 amino acids. CDR3 loop: CASSYRNEKLFF. In nucleotides, the CDR3 is TGTGCCAGCAGCTACCGGAACGAAAAACTGTTTTTT.

This clonotype was seen only a few times. Here the CDR3 DNA reads TGCGCCAGCAGCCAAGACAGTTTTACGCAGTATTTT. It is translated as CASSQDSFTQYF. The genes are TRBV4-3 and TRBJ2-3; no clear D. V was pared by 0 bases and J by 8 bases, with 6 bases between. CDR3 length: 12 amino acids. Germline V gives CDR1 LGHNA, CDR2 YSLEER.

This clonotype has only a few counts. The chain is built from TRBV12-3 or TRBV12-4 and TRBJ2-3; 7 nucleotides align to TRBD2. There are 15 residues in the CDR3. After removal of 0 bases from V and 3 bases from J, the junction contained 3 bases not matched to a gene. CDR3 loop: CASSLAAAGTDTQYF. CDR3 sequence (DNA): TGTGCCAGCAGTTTAGCGGCAGCGGGGACAGATACGCAGTATTTT.

This clonotype was counted between two and nine times. The V gene is TRBV29-1, the J gene TRBJ1-1; no clear D. Trimming shortened V by 7 bases and J by 3 bases, and 24 bases separated the two germline ends. This CDR3 region has 16 residues. Germline values: CDR1 SQVTM, CDR2 ANQGSEA. The CDR3 sequence is CSGTRSRGPWDTEAFF. In DNA, the CDR3 is TGCAGCGGCACACGAAGCCGGGGTCCGTGGGACACTGAAGCTTTCTTT.

This clonotype came up many times. The V gene is TRBV29-1, the J gene TRBJ1-1; D is unresolved. Trimming left V 7 bases short and J 2 bases short, with 11 bases between. The V gene's germline CDR1 is SQVTM and CDR2 ANQGSEA. The CDR3 sequence is 12 residues long. CDR3 DNA: TGCAGCGCCACGGCAGGTAACACTGAAGCTTTCTTT. As protein: CSATAGNTEAFF.

The chain uses TRBV5-1 and TRBJ2-1, with D possibly TRBD2 on 7 matching bases. V lost 4 bases and J 3 bases, leaving 17 bases between the germline ends. This CDR3 is built from 16 residues. Germline-derived CDR1 and CDR2 are SGHRS and YFSETQ. DNA of the CDR3: TGCGCCAGCAGCCCGGGGGGCGGGAGTTTCTACAATGAGCAGTTCTTC. Translated: CASSPGGGSFYNEQFF.

The chain has TRBV7-9 and TRBJ2-7; D perhaps matches TRBD2 (6 bases). The CDR3 is 13 residues long. Trimming took off 5 bases at V and 7 bases at J, with 15 bases between the two ends. Germline CDR1 SEHNR, CDR2 FQNEAQ (reference sequence). The CDR3 reads CASSLIGRTEQYF. Here the CDR3 DNA reads TGTGCCAGCAGCCTCATCGGGAGAACAGAGCAGTACTTC.

The rearrangement links TRBV4-3 to TRBJ2-5; 10 bases agree with TRBD2. The CDR3 spans 17 residues. The junction had 7 bases not matched to a gene; V was cut back by 1 base and J by 2 bases. Germline V lookup: CDR1 LGHNA, CDR2 YSLEER. Written as DNA, the CDR3 is TGCGCCAGCAGCCAAGCTCTAAGAGCGGGGGGGCAAGAGACCCAGTACTTC. Translated: CASSQALRAGGQETQYF.

The table lists this clonotype with a few counts. This rearrangement joins TRBV10-3 to TRBJ2-7; TRBD1 matches 7 bases. Trimming at V came to 10 bases and at J to 7 bases, leaving 13 bases not matched to a gene. CDR3 size: 13 residues. Germline-derived CDR1 and CDR2 are ENHRY and SYGVKD. Here the CDR3 reads CATQTGPQAEQYF. The CDR3, as DNA: TGTGCCACCCAGACAGGGCCCCAGGCAGAGCAGTACTTC.

There are many counts of this clonotype. The rearrangement joins TRBV7-2 to TRBJ2-5; the D gene could be TRBD1 or TRBD2 (7 bases each). Germline V lookup: CDR1 SGHTA, CDR2 FQGNSA. This CDR3 contains 14 residues. Trimming cost V 6 bases and J 5 bases, with 16 bases left between them. CDR3 bases: TGTGCCAGCAGTTTAAGGCAGGGGGGGGAGACCCAGTACTTC. Translated: CASSLRQGGETQYF.

This clonotype was seen only once. This chain links TRBV6-1 with TRBJ1-2, with 7 bases fitting TRBD1. The trim removed 5 bases at V and 4 bases at J, leaving 13 bases unmatched. The CDR3 spans 16 residues. Germline CDR1 reads MNHNS; CDR2 reads SASEGT. CDR3 coding DNA: TGTGCCAGCAGTAAATCCCCCCGGGACAGCCTCTATGGCTACACCTTC. Its translation: CASSKSPRDSLYGYTF.

This chain joins TRBV27 and TRBJ1-5, with TRBD1 as a possible D gene (5 bases). This CDR3 contains 16 residues. V lost 8 bases and J lost 4, with 21 bases in between. Looked up from germline, CDR1 is MNHEY and CDR2 is SMNVEV (reference sequence). CDR3 bases: TGTGCCAGCCGACCCGCCGGCGGGGGTCGTAATCAGCCCCAGCATTTT. Translated, it gives CASRPAGGGRNQPQHF.

This chain connects TRBV4-1 to TRBJ2-5; D is ambiguous. The ends were cut back, 0 bases at V and 2 bases at J, with 10 bases in the middle. The CDR3 covers 15 residues. Germline CDR1 and CDR2: MGHRA and YSYEKL. The CDR3 DNA reads TGCGCCAGCAGCCAAGATCTAGGGCAGCAAGAGACCCAGTACTTC. This codes for CASSQDLGQQETQYF.